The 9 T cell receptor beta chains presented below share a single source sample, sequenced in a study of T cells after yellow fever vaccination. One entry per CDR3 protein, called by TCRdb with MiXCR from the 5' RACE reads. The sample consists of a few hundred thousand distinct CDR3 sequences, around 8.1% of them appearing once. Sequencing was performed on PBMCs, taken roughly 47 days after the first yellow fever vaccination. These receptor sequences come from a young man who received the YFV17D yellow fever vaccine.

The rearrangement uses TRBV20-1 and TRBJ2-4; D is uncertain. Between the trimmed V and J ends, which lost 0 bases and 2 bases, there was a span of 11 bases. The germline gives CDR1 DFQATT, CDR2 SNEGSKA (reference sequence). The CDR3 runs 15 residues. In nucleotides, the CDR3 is TGCAGTGCTAGAGATCTGGAAATATCCAAAAACATTCAGTACTTC. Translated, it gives CSARDLEISKNIQYF.

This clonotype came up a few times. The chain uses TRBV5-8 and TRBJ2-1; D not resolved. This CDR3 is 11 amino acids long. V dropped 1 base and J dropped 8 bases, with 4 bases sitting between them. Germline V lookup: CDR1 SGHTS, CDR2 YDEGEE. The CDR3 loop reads CASSLWDEQFF. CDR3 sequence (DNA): TGTGCCAGCAGCTTGTGGGATGAGCAGTTCTTC.

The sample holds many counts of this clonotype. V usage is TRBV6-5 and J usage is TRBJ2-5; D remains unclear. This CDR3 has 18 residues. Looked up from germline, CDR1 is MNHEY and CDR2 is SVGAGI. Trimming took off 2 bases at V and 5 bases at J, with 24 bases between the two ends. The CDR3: CASSYASGWVMGRETQYF. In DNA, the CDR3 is TGTGCCAGCAGTTACGCCTCCGGGTGGGTCATGGGCCGGGAGACCCAGTACTTC.

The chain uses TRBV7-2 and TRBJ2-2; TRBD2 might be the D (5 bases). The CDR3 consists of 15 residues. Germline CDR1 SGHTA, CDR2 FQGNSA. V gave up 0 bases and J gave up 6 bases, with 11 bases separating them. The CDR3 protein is CASSLALARSGELFF. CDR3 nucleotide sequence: TGTGCCAGCAGCTTAGCCCTAGCCCGTTCCGGGGAGCTGTTTTTT.

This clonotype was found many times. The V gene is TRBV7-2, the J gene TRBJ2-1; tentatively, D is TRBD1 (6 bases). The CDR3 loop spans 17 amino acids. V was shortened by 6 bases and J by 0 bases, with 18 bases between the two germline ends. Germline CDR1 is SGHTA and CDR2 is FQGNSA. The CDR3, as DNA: TGTGCCAGCAGTCGTACAGGGTCCTCTGGCTCCTACAATGAGCAGTTCTTC. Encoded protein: CASSRTGSSGSYNEQFF.

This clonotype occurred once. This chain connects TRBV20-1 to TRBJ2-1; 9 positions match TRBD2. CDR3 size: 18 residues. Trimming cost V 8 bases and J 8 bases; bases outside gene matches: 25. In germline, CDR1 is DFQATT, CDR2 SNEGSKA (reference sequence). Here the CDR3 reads CSSPLGRGGLYLPHEQFF. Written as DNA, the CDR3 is TGCAGTTCCCCCTTGGGGCGGGGGGGGCTCTATTTGCCGCATGAGCAGTTCTTC.

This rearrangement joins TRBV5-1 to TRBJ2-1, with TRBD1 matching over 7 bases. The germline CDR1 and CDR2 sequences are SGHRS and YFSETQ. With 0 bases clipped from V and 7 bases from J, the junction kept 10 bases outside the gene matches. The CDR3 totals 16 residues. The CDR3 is CASSLEPRQGGNEQFF. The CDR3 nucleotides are TGCGCCAGCAGCTTGGAGCCCCGACAGGGCGGGAATGAGCAGTTCTTC.

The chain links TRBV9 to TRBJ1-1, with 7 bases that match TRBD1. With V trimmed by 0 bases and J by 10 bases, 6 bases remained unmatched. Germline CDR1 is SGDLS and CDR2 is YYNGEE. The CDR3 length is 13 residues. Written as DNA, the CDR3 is TGTGCCAGCAGCGTAGCACCGACAGGGAGAGCTTTCTTT. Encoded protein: CASSVAPTGRAFF.

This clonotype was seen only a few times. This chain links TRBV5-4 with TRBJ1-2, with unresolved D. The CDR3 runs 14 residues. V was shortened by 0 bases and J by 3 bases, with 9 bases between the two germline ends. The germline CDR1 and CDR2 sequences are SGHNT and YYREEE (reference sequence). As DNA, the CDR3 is TGTGCCAGCAGCTTGGAAGGGAGCTACTATGGCTACACCTTC. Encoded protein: CASSLEGSYYGYTF.